The 18 T cell receptor beta chains below all came from one sample that was sequenced in a study of cytotoxic CD8 clonotypes in ibrutinib-treated CLL. The protocol was immunoSEQ multiplex PCR, while the TCRdb copy is restricted to in-frame clones and leaves out a portion. The sample shows around 330,000 clones, about 64% of them seen only once. Specimen: PBMCs, collected after 36 months of ibrutinib treatment. Every receptor here comes from a human donor with chronic lymphocytic leukemia.

This chain uses TRBV5-6 with TRBJ2-2; D is undetermined. Germline V lookup: CDR1 SGHDT, CDR2 YYEEEE. Trimming took off 1 base at V and 2 bases at J, with 12 bases between the two ends. CDR3 length equals 16 residues. Written as DNA, the CDR3 is TGTGCCAGCAGCTTGTCCTACAGAGATAACACCGGGGAGCTGTTTTTT. It yields the protein CASSLSYRDNTGELFF.

The chain joins TRBV15 to TRBJ2-2; TRBD2 matches 7 bases. Germline-derived CDR1 and CDR2 are LNHNV and YYDKDF (reference sequence). V was clipped by 1 base and J by 2 bases; unmatched bases: 7. The CDR3 has 17 residues. The DNA of the CDR3 is TGTGCCACCAGCAGAGGGTTGGCGGGAGCAAACACCGGGGAGCTGTTTTTT. Translated, it gives CATSRGLAGANTGELFF. Full variable domain (missing parts from reference TRBV15 and TRBJ2-2): DAMVIQNPRYQVTQFGKPVTLSCSQTLNHNVMYWYQQKSSQAPKLLFHYYDKDFNNEADTPDNFQSRRPNTSFCFLDIRSPGLGDTAMYLCATSRGLAGANTGELFFGEGSRLTVL.

The chain combines TRBV28 with TRBJ1-4, with 11 nucleotides matching TRBD1. The germline gives CDR1 MDHEN, CDR2 SYDVKM. V gave up 10 bases and J gave up 8 bases; unmatched junction bases: 3. The CDR3 extends over 12 amino acids. In DNA, the CDR3 is TGTGCCACCGGGACAGGGGGGGAAAAACTGTTTTTT. Its protein product is CATGTGGEKLFF.

The V gene is TRBV6-5, the J gene TRBJ2-3, with D possibly TRBD2 on 7 matching bases. Per germline, CDR1 MNHEY and CDR2 SVGAGI. CDR3 length: 14 amino acids. Trimming took off 8 bases at V and 2 bases at J, with 14 bases between the two ends. The CDR3 here is CASYRGADTDTQYF. DNA for the CDR3: TGTGCCAGCTACCGGGGGGCCGACACAGATACGCAGTATTTT.

Details on this clone: Other DNA sequences of this sample code for an identical CDR3. V and J are TRBV18 and TRBJ2-3; perhaps TRBD1 as D (6 bases). V lost 3 bases, J lost 2 bases, and 9 bases lay in between. CDR3 length: 14 residues. Germline-derived CDR1 and CDR2 are KGHSH and LQKENI. DNA for the CDR3: TGTGCCAGCTCACCTGGGACAATCACAGATACGCAGTATTTT. Translating it yields CASSPGTITDTQYF.

The V call is TRBV25-1, the J call TRBJ1-5; D gene ambiguous. The CDR3 is 14 residues long. Germline assignment: CDR1 MGHDK and CDR2 SYGVNS. Trimming took 6 bases from V and 4 from J, leaving 13 bases between them. CDR3 sequence reads: CASRQTGENQPQHF. CDR3 DNA: TGTGCCAGCAGGCAAACGGGAGAAAATCAGCCCCAGCATTTT.

This clone appeared a few times. The rearrangement uses TRBV6-5 and TRBJ1-2; 9 nucleotides agree with TRBD1. The CDR3 has 14 residues. V shed 6 bases and J 7 bases; nucleotides not matched to a gene: 9. In germline, CDR1 is MNHEY, CDR2 SVGAGI. The DNA of the CDR3 is TGTGCCAGCAGGGACAGGGGCCTCTTGTTTGGCTACACCTTC. It translates to CASRDRGLLFGYTF.

The rearrangement uses TRBV19 and TRBJ1-2, with D tentatively TRBD1 (5 bases). CDR3 length equals 17 residues. Deletions cut 5 bases from V and 0 bases from J, with 19 bases between. From germline, CDR1 is LNHDA and CDR2 SQIVND (reference sequence). The CDR3 bases are TGTGCCAGTAGTCCCCACGGCCCAGGGATCGCTAACTATGGCTACACCTTC. Residues: CASSPHGPGIANYGYTF.

The chain is built from TRBV25-1 and TRBJ2-1; 9 bases are a match to TRBD1. This CDR3 contains 14 residues. Germline CDR1 is MGHDK and CDR2 is SYGVNS. V shed 10 bases and J 8 bases; nucleotides not matched to a gene: 12. CDR3 sequence: CAISDRGFNDEQFF. In nucleotides, the CDR3 is TGTGCCATTTCGGACAGGGGATTCAATGATGAGCAGTTCTTC.

The rearrangement joins TRBV5-6 to TRBJ1-5, with TRBD1 matching over 8 bases. The V and J ends lost 1 base and 2 bases, in that order; junction bases with no gene match: 5. The CDR3 length is 16 residues. Germline CDR1 is SGHDT and CDR2 is YYEEEE. The CDR3 here is CASSLTGTGRNQPQHF. CDR3 in DNA: TGTGCCAGCAGCTTGACCGGGACAGGCCGCAATCAGCCCCAGCATTTT.

The rearrangement uses TRBV28 and TRBJ2-7; no clear D. The germline gives CDR1 MDHEN, CDR2 SYDVKM. The germline V and J ends were trimmed by 7 bases and 0 bases, with 13 bases remaining between them. CDR3 length: 14 residues. The CDR3: CASTNDLTSYEQYF. The CDR3 DNA follows: TGTGCCAGCACTAATGACCTAACCTCCTACGAGCAGTACTTC.

This clone has only one observation. The chain links TRBV7-3 to TRBJ1-4; 7 nucleotides match TRBD1. The CDR3 loop spans 15 amino acids. Germline V gene data show CDR1 as SGHTA and CDR2 as FQGTGA. The junction had 9 bases not matched to a gene; V was cut back by 4 bases and J by 7 bases. This chain's CDR3 is CASSSHPRGSEKLFF. The CDR3, as DNA: TGTGCCAGCAGCTCACATCCCAGGGGGAGTGAAAAACTGTTTTTT.

This clone was found a few times. The chain carries TRBV12-2 and TRBJ2-7. TRBV12-2 is flagged as a pseudogene. CDR3 length equals 16 residues. The CDR3: CASRLVGAPRGYEQYF. As DNA, the CDR3 is TGTGCAAGTCGCTTAGTAGGGGCCCCGCGAGGGTACGAGCAGTACTTC.

The rearrangement joins TRBV7-9 to TRBJ1-1; 9 nucleotides line up with TRBD1. The CDR3 runs to 18 residues. J was trimmed by 0 bases and V by 5 bases; bases with no gene match: 13. The V gene's germline CDR1 is SEHNR and CDR2 FQNEAQ (reference sequence). CDR3 sequence reads: CASSLPQGARGMNTEAFF. The CDR3 nucleotides read TGTGCCAGCAGCCTGCCACAGGGGGCGCGGGGCATGAACACTGAAGCTTTCTTT.

The gene calls are TRBV9 and TRBJ2-3; a weak D match, TRBD1 (6 bases). V was shortened by 2 bases and J by 2 bases, with 12 bases between the two germline ends. Looked up from germline, CDR1 is SGDLS and CDR2 is YYNGEE. The CDR3 contains 15 residues. The CDR3 bases are TGTGCCAGCAGCGTGTATGGACAGCTCACAGATACGCAGTATTTT. Translating gives CASSVYGQLTDTQYF.

This chain joins TRBV6-6 and TRBJ1-1; 9 nucleotides match TRBD1. The V gene end was trimmed by 5 bases and the J gene end by 0 bases; junction bases not matched to a gene: 4. Germline V gene data show CDR1 as MNHNY and CDR2 as SVGAGI (reference sequence). CDR3 size: 15 residues. DNA for the CDR3: TGTGCCAGCAGTCCGGACAGGGGTTTGAACACTGAAGCTTTCTTT. It specifies CASSPDRGLNTEAFF.

This clone was seen more than once but under ten times. The chain couples TRBV5-1 to TRBJ1-6, with no clear D. There are 15 residues in the CDR3. Germline V CDR1 and CDR2: SGHRS, YFSETQ. Trimming left V 4 bases short and J 0 bases short, with 8 bases between. CDR3 coding DNA: TGCGCCAGCAGCCCGAGAAGCTCCTATAATTCACCCCTCCACTTT. Encoded protein: CASSPRSSYNSPLHF.

The chain has TRBV5-4 and TRBJ2-7; the D gene is possibly TRBD2 (6 bases). Germline assignment: CDR1 SGHNT and CDR2 YYREEE (reference sequence). The V end lost 4 bases, the J end lost 3 bases, and 8 bases lay between the germline ends. There are 12 residues in the CDR3. CDR3 sequence (DNA): TGTGCCAGCAGCCCGGGGGACTACGAGCAGTACTTC. As protein: CASSPGDYEQYF.